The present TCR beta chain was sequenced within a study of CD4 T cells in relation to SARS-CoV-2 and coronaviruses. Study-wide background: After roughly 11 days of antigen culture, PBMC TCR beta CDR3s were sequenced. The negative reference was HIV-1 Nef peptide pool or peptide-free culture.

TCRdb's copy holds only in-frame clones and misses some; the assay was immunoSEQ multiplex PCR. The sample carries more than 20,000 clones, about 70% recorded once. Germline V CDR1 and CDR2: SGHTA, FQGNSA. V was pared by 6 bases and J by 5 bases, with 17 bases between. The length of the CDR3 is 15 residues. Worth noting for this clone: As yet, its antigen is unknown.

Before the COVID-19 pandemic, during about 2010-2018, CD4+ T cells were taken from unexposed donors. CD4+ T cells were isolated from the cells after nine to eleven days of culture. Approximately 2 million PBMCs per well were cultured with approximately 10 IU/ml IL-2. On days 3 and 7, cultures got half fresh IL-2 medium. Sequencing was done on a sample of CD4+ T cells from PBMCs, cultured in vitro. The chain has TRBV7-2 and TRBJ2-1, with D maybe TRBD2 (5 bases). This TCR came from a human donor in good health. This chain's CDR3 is CASRPMRVADNEQFF. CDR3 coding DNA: TGTGCCAGCAGACCCATGAGGGTGGCAGACAATGAGCAGTTCTTC.